Included here is one TCR beta chain sequence, with context. Its recognized antigen is unknown. Within one base of it there is no much larger clone, and no base qualities were kept. TCRbeta CDR3 regions were amplified from genomic DNA using the immunoSEQ Assay, a bias-controlled multiplex PCR. Processing in the source paper ran as follows. Within the assay, amplification of reference gene primers was used to estimate how many nucleated cells each sample contained. To quantify the absolute abundance of each unique TCRbeta CDR3 rearrangement, sequence reads were collapsed and filtered. Productive Simpson clonality was computed per sample as the square root of Simpson's diversity index over productive rearrangements. In TCRdb, the immuneACCESS table is reduced to in-frame sequences with V and J assigned. These tables do not hold every clone; where another copy was compared, an unresolved V gene accounts for under half, and the others remain unexplained. V, J and clone size were drawn from that table, and D and trimming were deduced from the DNA. Counted in this sample were 110,000 to 150,000 clones; roughly 80% of them appeared once. Around 10% of the sample lies in the top ten.

From the cysteine up to the phenylalanine, the CDR3 has a length of 15 residues. Here the CDR3 DNA is all that survives: 45 bases in frame from base 1. Trimming accounts for 5 bases at V and 4 bases at J, while the number of junction bases matched to no gene is 10. Taken from the germline V gene, the CDR1 and CDR2 loops are SGHRS and YFSETQ. This record comes from a study of blood T cell repertoires in COVID-19 (TCRdb year 2020). Context from the whole study: Samples covering the acute and convalescent phases of COVID-19 were provided by collaborators in the United States, Italy and Spain. The repertoires were released in a freely available public database intended as a resource for research on the immune response to SARS-CoV-2. The samples were drawn from the first 160 participants of the ongoing ImmuneRACE study and from under 1,500 subjects provided by 6 global collaborators. Where HLA class I and class II types were available, the types were taken from metadata supplied by the sample provider, not from assay-based typing. Deeply sampled blood TCRbeta repertoires from subjects exposed to, actively infected with, or recovered from COVID-19 were included in the dataset. The sample metadata nearly always contained a de-identified subject ID, COVID-19 status, age in years and sex. The material from the prospective study consisted of cDNA or gDNA derived from T cells, B-cell-depleted T cells, or PBMCs. What the research found in general, with its limitations: The quantity of clinical and demographic metadata differed by source and by participant and was supplied without curation.

In the prospective study, participants were roughly 18 to 95 years old, resided in fewer than 25 geographic areas of the United States, and were enrolled through a virtual design. To assign participants to cohorts, the prospective study relied on clinical history that participants themselves reported in a screening survey and a study questionnaire. For ImmuneRACE Cohort 3, a participant was defined as recovered based on two consecutive negative NP/OP PCR tests, clearance by a healthcare professional, or resolution of symptoms. Mobile phlebotomists in the prospective study collected whole blood, serum and a nasopharyngeal or oropharyngeal swab from every participant. Over a roughly 2-month period, participants in the prospective study had the option of providing additional blood draws and questionnaires. Before DNA extraction, prospective study blood samples were shipped either frozen or at room temperature.

The chain employs TRBV5-1 and TRBJ2-3, and TRBD2 aligns with 7 junction nucleotides. Sequencing was done on a sample of PBMCs or T cells enriched from blood (not recorded which). This TCR derives from a man between 50 and 59 years old who had recovered from COVID-19. Here the CDR3 is given as CASRLSGTEADTQYF. The nucleotides read TGCGCCAGCAGGCTAAGCGGGACGGAGGCAGATACGCAGTATTTT.